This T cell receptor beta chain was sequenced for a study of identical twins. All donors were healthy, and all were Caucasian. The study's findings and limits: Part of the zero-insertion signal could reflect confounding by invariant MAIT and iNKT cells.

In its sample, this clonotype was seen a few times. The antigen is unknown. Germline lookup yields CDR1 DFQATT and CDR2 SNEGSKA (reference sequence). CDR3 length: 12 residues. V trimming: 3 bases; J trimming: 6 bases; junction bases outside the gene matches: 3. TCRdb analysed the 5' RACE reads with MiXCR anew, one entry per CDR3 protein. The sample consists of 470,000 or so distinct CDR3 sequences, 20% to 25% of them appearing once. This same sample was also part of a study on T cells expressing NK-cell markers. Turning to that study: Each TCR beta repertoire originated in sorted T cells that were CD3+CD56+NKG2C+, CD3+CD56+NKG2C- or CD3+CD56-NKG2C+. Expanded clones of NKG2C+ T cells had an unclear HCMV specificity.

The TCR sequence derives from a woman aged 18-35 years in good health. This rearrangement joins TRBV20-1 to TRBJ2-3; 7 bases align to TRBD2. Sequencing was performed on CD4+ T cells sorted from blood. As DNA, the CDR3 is TGCAGTGCTAGTAGGCGGGAGGATACGCAGTATTTT. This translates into CSASRREDTQYF.